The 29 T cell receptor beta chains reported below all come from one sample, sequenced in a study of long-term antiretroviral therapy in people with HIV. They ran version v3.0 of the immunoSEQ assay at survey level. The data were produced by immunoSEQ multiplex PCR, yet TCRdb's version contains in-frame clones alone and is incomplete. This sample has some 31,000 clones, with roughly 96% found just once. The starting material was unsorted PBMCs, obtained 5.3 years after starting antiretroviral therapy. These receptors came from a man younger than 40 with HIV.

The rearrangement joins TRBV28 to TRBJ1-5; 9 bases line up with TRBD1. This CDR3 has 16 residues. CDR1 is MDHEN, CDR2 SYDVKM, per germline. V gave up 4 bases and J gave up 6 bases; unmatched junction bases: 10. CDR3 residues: CASSSTGGSQGQPQHF. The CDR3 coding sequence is TGTGCCAGCAGTTCAACAGGGGGCTCCCAGGGTCAGCCCCAGCATTTT.

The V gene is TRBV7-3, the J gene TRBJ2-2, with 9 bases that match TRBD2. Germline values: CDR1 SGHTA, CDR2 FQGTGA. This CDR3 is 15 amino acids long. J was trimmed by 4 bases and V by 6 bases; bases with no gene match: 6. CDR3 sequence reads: CASSHSGGGTGELFF. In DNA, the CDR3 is TGTGCCAGCAGTCATAGCGGGGGAGGCACCGGGGAGCTGTTTTTT.

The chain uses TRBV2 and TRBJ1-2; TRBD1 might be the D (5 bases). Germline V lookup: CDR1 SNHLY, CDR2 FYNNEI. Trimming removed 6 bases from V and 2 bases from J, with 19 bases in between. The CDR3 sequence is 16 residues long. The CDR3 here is CASRVGFAGQNYGYTF. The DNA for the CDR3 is TGTGCCAGCAGGGTAGGATTTGCAGGGCAGAACTATGGCTACACCTTC. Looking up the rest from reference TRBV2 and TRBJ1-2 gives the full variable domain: EPEVTQTPSHQVTQMGQEVILRCVPISNHLYFYWYRQILGQKVEFLVSFYNNEISEKSEIFDDQFSVERPDGSNFTLKIRSTKLEDSAMYFCASRVGFAGQNYGYTFGSGTRLTVV.

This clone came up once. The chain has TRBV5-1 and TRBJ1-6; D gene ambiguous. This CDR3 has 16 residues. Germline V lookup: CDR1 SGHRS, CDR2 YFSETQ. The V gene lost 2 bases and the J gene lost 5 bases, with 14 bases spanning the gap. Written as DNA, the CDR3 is TGCGCCAGCAGCTTCTTGAGCCCGGAGAATAATTCACCCCTCCACTTT. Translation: CASSFLSPENNSPLHF.

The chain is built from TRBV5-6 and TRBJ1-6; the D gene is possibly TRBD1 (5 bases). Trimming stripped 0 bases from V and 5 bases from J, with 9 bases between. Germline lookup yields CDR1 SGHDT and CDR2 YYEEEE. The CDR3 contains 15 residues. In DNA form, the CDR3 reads TGTGCCAGCAGCTTGGTAGCAGGGAATAATTCACCCCTCCACTTT. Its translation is CASSLVAGNNSPLHF. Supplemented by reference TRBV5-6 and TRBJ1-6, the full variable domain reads DAGVTQSPTHLIKTRGQQVTLRCSPKSGHDTVSWYQQALGQGPQFIFQYYEEEERQRGNFPDRFSGHQFPNYSSELNVNALLLGDSALYLCASSLVAGNNSPLHFGNGTRLTVT.

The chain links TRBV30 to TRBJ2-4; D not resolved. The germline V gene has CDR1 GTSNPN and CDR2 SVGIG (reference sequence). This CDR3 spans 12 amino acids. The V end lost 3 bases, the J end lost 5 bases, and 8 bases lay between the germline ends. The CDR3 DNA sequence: TGTGCCTGGAGGATGACGGAAAACATTCAGTACTTC. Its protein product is CAWRMTENIQYF.

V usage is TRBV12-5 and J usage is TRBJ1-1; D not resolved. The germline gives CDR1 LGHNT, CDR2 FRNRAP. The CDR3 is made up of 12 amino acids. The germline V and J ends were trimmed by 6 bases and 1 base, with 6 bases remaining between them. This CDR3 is CASGRSNTEAFF. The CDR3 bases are TGTGCTAGTGGGCGGTCGAACACTGAAGCTTTCTTT.

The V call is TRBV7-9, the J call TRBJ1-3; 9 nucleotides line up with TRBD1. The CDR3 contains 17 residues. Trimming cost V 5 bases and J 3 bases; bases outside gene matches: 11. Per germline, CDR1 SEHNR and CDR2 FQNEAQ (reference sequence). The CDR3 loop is CASSESLDRGDGNTIYF. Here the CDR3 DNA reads TGTGCCAGCAGCGAATCCTTGGACAGGGGCGATGGAAACACCATATATTTT.

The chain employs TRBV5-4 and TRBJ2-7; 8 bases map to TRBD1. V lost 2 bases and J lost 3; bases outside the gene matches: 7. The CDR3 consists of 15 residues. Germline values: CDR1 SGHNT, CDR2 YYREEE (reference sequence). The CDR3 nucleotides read TGTGCCAGCAGCTTCGGGACAGGACTTTTCTACGAGCAGTACTTC. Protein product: CASSFGTGLFYEQYF. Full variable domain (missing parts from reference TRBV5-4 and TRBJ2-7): ETGVTQSPTHLIKTRGQQVTLRCSSQSGHNTVSWYQQALGQGPQFIFQYYREEENGRGNFPPRFSGLQFPNYSSELNVNALELDDSALYLCASSFGTGLFYEQYFGPGTRLTVT.

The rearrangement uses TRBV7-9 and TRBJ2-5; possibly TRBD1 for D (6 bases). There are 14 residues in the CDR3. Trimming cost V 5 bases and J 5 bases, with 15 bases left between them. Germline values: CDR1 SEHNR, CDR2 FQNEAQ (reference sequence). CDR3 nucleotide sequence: TGTGCCAGCAGCACCGACAGGTGGCTGGAGACCCAGTACTTC. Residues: CASSTDRWLETQYF.

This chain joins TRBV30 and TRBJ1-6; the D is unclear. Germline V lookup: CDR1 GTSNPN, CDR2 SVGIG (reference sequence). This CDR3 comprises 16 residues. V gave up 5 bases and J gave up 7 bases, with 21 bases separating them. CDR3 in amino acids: CAWDAQGLISNSPLHF. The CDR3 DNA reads TGTGCCTGGGACGCTCAAGGGCTTATTTCGAATTCACCCCTCCACTTT.

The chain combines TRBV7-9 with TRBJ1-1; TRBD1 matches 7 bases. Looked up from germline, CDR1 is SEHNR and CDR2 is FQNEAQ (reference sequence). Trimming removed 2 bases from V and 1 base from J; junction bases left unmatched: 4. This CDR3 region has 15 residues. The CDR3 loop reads CASSLSWDRNTEAFF. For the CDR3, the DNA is TGTGCCAGCAGCTTAAGTTGGGACAGGAACACTGAAGCTTTCTTT.

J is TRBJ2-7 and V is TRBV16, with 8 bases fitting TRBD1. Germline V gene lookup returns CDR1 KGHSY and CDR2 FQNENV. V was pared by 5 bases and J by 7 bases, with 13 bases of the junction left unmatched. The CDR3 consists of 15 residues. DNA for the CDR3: TGTGCCAGCAGCAGACCCGGGACAGGATCGGGAGAGCAGTACTTC. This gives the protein CASSRPGTGSGEQYF.

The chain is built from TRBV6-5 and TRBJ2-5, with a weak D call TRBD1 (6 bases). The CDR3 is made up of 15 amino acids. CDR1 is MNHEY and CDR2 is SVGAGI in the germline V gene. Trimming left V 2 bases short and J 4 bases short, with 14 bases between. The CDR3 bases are TGTGCCAGCAGTTACGGGTCAGGGGAAGTAGAGACCCAGTACTTC. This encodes CASSYGSGEVETQYF.

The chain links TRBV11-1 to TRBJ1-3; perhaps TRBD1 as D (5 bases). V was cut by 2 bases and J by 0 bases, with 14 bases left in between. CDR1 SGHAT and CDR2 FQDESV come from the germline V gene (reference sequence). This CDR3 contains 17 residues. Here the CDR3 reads CASSLIAGTSSGNTIYF. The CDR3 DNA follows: TGTGCCAGCAGCTTAATCGCGGGGACCAGCTCTGGAAACACCATATATTTT. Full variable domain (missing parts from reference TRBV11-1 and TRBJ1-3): EAEVAQSPRYKITEKSQAVAFWCDPISGHATLYWYRQILGQGPELLVQFQDESVVDDSQLPKDRFSAERLKGVDSTLKIQPAELGDSAMYLCASSLIAGTSSGNTIYFGEGSWLTVV.

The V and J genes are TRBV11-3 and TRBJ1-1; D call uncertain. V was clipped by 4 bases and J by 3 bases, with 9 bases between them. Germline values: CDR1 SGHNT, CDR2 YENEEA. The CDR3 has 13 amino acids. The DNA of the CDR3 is TGTGCCAGCAGCTCGAAACCGCACACTGAAGCTTTCTTT. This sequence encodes CASSSKPHTEAFF.

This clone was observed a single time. CDR3 in amino acids: CASTRDSLNSGNTIYF. CDR3 in DNA: TGCGCCAGCACCCGGGACAGCTTAAACTCTGGAAACACCATATATTTT. V usage is TRBV5-1 and J usage is TRBJ1-3; 7 bases map to TRBD1. The CDR3 extends over 16 amino acids. The trim removed 6 bases at V and 0 bases at J, leaving 9 bases unmatched. Germline CDR1 is SGHRS and CDR2 is YFSETQ.

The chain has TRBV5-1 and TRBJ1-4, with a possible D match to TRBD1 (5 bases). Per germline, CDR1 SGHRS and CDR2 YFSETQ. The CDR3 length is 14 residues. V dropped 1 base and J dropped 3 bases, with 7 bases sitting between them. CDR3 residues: CASSLRGANEKLFF. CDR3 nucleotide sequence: TGCGCCAGCAGCTTGCGAGGGGCTAATGAAAAACTGTTTTTT.

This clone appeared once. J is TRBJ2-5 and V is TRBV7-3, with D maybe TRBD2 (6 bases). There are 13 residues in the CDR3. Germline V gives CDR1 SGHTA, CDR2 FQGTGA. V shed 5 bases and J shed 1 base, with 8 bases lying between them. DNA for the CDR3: TGTGCCAGCAGCGCGGGATTCCAAGAGACCCAGTACTTC. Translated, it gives CASSAGFQETQYF. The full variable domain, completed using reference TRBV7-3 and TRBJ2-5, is GAGVSQTPSNKVTEKGKYVELRCDPISGHTALYWYRQSLGQGPEFLIYFQGTGAADDSGLPNDRFFAVRPEGSVSTLKIQRTERGDSAVYLCASSAGFQETQYFGPGTRLLVL.

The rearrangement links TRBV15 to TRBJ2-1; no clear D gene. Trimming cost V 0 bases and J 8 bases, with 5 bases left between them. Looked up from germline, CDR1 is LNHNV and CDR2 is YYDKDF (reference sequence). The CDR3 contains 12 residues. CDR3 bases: TGTGCCACCAGCAGAGATGGGCATGAGCAGTTCTTC. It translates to CATSRDGHEQFF.

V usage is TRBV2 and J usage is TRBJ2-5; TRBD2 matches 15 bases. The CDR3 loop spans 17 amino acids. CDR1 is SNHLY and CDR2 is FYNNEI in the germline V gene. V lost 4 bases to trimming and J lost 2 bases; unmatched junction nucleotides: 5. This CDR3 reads CASSGTSGGGSQETQYF. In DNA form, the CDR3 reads TGTGCCAGCAGTGGGACTAGCGGGGGGGGTTCACAAGAGACCCAGTACTTC.

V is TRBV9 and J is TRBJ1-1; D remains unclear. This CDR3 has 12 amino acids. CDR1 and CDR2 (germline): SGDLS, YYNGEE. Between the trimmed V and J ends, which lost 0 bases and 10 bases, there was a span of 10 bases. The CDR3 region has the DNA TGTGCCAGCAGCGTAGGAGCGGAGGGAGCTTTCTTT. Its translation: CASSVGAEGAFF.

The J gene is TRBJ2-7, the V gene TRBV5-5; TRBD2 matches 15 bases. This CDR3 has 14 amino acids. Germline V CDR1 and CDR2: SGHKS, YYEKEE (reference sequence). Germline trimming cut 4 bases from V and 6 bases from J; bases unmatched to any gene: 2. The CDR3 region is CASSTGLAGGEQYF. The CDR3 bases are TGTGCCAGCAGCACGGGACTAGCGGGAGGCGAGCAGTACTTC.

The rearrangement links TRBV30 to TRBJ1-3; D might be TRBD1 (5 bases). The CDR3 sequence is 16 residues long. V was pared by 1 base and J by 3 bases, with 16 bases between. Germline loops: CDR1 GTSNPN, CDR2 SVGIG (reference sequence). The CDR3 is CAWSASIGDFGNTIYF. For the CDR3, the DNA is TGTGCCTGGAGTGCGTCTATAGGGGATTTTGGAAACACCATATATTTT. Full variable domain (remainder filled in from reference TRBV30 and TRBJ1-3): SQTIHQWPATLVQPVGSPLSLECTVEGTSNPNLYWYRQAAGRGLQLLFYSVGIGQISSEVPQNLSASRPQDRQFILSSKKLLLSDSGFYLCAWSASIGDFGNTIYFGEGSWLTVV.

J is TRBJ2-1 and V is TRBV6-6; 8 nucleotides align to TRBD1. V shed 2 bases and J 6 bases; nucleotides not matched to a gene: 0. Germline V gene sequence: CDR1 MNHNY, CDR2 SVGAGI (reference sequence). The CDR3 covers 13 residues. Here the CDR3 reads CASSYGQGNEQFF. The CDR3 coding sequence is TGTGCCAGCAGTTACGGACAGGGCAATGAGCAGTTCTTC.

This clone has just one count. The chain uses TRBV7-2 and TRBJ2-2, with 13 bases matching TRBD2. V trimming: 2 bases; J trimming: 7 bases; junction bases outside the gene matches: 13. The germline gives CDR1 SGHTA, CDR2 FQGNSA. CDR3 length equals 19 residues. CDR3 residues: CASSLFRAGLAGWGGELFF. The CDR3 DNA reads TGTGCCAGCAGCTTATTCCGAGCGGGACTAGCGGGATGGGGCGGGGAGCTGTTTTTT.

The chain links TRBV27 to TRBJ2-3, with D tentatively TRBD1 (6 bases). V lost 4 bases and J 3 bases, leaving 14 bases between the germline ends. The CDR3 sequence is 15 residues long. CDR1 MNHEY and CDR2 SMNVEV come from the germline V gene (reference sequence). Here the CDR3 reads CASSSSGRGTDTQYF. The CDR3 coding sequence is TGTGCCAGCAGTTCAAGCGGCAGGGGTACAGATACGCAGTATTTT.

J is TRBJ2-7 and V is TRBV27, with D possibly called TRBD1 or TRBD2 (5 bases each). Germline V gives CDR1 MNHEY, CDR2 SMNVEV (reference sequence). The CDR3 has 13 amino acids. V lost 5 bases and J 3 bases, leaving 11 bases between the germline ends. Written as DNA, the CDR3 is TGTGCCAGCAGTCCGGGACCCCTCTACGAGCAGTACTTC. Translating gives CASSPGPLYEQYF.

CDR3 sequence reads: CASSSDLRVGTEAFF. CDR3 in DNA: TGTGCCAGCAGTTCAGACCTCAGGGTTGGCACTGAAGCTTTCTTT. The chain has TRBV28 and TRBJ1-1; perhaps TRBD1 as D (5 bases). Trimming took 4 bases from V and 4 from J, leaving 16 bases between them. The CDR3 spans 15 residues. Germline V lookup: CDR1 MDHEN, CDR2 SYDVKM.